The clone carrying this T cell receptor beta chain has only a few counts. This sample is part of a study of T cells in localized non-small cell lung cancer. Clones were read by immunoSEQ multiplex PCR, and TCRdb kept only the in-frame ones, dropping some. The sample shows about 51,000 clones, 81% of them seen only once. CDR1 is MNHNS, CDR2 SASEGT, per germline. Trimming shortened V by 7 bases and J by 0 bases, and 16 bases separated the two germline ends. CDR3 size: 15 residues. The sequence came from a man aged 35 to 69 with stage III lung adenocarcinoma. This material consisted of peripheral blood mononuclear cells, taken before any cancer treatment. The rearrangement joins TRBV6-1 to TRBJ2-7; TRBD2 is a possible D gene (7 bases). Written as DNA, the CDR3 is TGTGCCAGCAAGGCGGGGGCCGATAGCTCCTACGAGCAGTACTTC. It translates to CASKAGADSSYEQYF.